This entry features one T cell receptor (beta chain) sequence. Its binding antigen is unknown. One base away there is no much larger clone; base qualities are not given. This specimen comes from a study of shared clonotypes between healthy human individuals (dated by TCRdb to about 2020). About the study as a whole: A couple of women and a few men aged 18 to 49 years were included in the cohort. To estimate repertoire size and how much clonotype sharing occurs between individuals, the study deeply sequenced the blood TCR repertoires of about five healthy adults. For each donor, CD4 naive and CD4 memory were each run on three plates, CD8 naive on two plates, and CD8 memory on one plate. Between about 0.9 and 9 billion PBMCs per donor were obtained by leukapheresis. Libraries were prepared and TCR repertoires were sequenced by different laboratories using diverse techniques, in order to increase sequencing depth and limit assay-specific biases.

TCR CDR3 regions were amplified from genomic DNA by multiplex PCR using the deep immunoSEQ assay. Extracted genomic DNA from each cell subset was distributed evenly across all wells of several immunoSEQ 96-well plates, and each plate was treated as a replicate. For sorted subsets, each replicate PCR was loaded with around 200 ng genomic DNA, equivalent to 25,000 to 30,000 T cell genomes. Purified libraries were measured with a Qubit 3.0 fluorometer, size-checked on a Bioanalyzer 2100, and measured again with the KAPA Library Quantification kit. Each immunoSEQ 96-well plate was sequenced on its own single-read 150-cycle Illumina NextSeq 550 flow cell. On the authors' methods: The immunoSEQ output contained only junctional sequences without quality scores, so filtering could not match that applied to full-length reads. To assign V/J genes and CDR3, sequences were annotated using PyIR, a Python wrapper for IgBLAST v1.9, with IMGT germline references. Any read was removed if the V/J assignment was weak (E-value above 1e-6), the CDR3 was missing, or the read contained stop codons, out-of-frame junctions, or ambiguous translated residues. V3J clonotypes were defined by identical inferred V gene, J gene, and CDR3 amino acid sequence. To compute the percentage overlap between repertoires, the number of shared unique clonotypes was divided by the size of the smaller repertoire. Three approaches were used to assess repertoire richness: RTK rarefaction, the Chao1 estimator, and Recon v2.1 estimates of unobserved clonotypes. For all TCRbeta clonotypes obtained by the gDNA method from a few donors, generation probabilities were computed with OLGA. TCRdb re-hosts the immuneACCESS table, in-frame sequences only. Its copies lack some clones; in the studies checked, an unresolved V gene accounts for under half of them, and the cause for the rest is not known. V, J and clone size reflect that table, while D and trimming were determined from the DNA. Counted in this sample were approximately 350,000 clones; about 96% of them appeared once. The ten largest account for 0.32% of the sample.

The CDR3 holds 14 amino acids from the cysteine to the phenylalanine. The DNA shown is the 42-base CDR3, in frame from base 1. V and J are truncated by 2 bases and 6 bases respectively, leaving an intervening sequence of 13 bases. Per the germline V gene (reference sequence), SEHNR is the CDR1 and FQNEAQ is the CDR2. The donors were healthy, HIV-negative adults who had no recently reported acute infections or vaccinations. Only Caucasian adults living in Nashville, Tennessee, USA were represented among the donors. CD8 memory samples consisted of magnetically selected CD45RO+ cells combined with CCR7-negative CD45RA+ effector memory (TemRA) cells. Blood was obtained by leukapheresis, after which PBMCs were separated by Ficoll-Histopaque density gradient centrifugation and cryopreserved in liquid nitrogen vapor phase. Analytical flow cytometry was used to check the purity and quantity of each magnetically sorted T cell population. Genomic DNA was isolated from each sorted fraction and quantified by UV absorbance on a Nanodrop 2000c.

Paper-wide results and their limitations: Because the study included only a small number of donors, the genetic and exposure-history diversity represented was limited. Naive subsets generally had larger estimated clonotype richness than memory subsets did. Sampling was limited to blood, and TCR repertoires in tissue likely differ from TCR repertoires in blood. Rarefaction of sorted-subset datasets indicated incomplete sequencing despite the large sequencing depth. Across several donors, approximately 5% of naive CD4, approximately 3.6% of naive CD8, about 2.3% of memory CD4, and around 0.4% of memory CD8 clonotypes were shared. Higher generation probabilities were observed for clonotypes shared by all four sorted-subset donors than for non-shared clonotypes. Pairwise subsampling indicated that sequencing depth was expected to affect the degree of clonotype sharing among donors.

The sample comprised memory CD8+ T cells sorted from blood. This specimen's cell subset or site label, interpreted: CD45RO+ cells pooled with CCR7-negative TemRA cells. The clonotype was recovered from a man younger than 45 in good health. This chain joins TRBV7-9 to TRBJ1-2, with a tentative D gene TRBD1 over 6 matching bases. The DNA reads as follows: TGTGCCAGCAGCTTAAGACAGGTTGGGGATGGCTACACCTTC. It specifies CASSLRQVGDGYTF.